This TCR beta chain was documented in a study of tumor and adjacent non-tumor tissue in lung cancer. Study-level points and caveats: Significantly higher TCR diversity was found in tumor than normal lung.

This clonotype came up many times. The antigen is unknown. The V gene's germline CDR1 is MNHNY and CDR2 SVGAGI (reference sequence). Between the trimmed V and J ends, which lost 6 bases and 1 base, there was a span of 24 bases. This CDR3 has 18 residues. Three rounds of nested PCR, following a modified ARM-PCR protocol, produced the TCRbeta library. TCRdb fed the multiplex PCR reads into MiXCR, producing one record per CDR3 protein. The sample carries some 71,000 distinct CDR3 sequences, 72% recorded once. No cell sorting was done before RNA was extracted from the tissue. The sample consisted of lung tumor tissue. The clonotype comes from a woman in her thirties or forties with non-small cell lung cancer. The rearrangement uses TRBV6-6 and TRBJ1-1; D is unresolved. The CDR3 spells CASRLSAGKVTRNTEAFF. As DNA, the CDR3 is TGTGCCAGCAGACTTTCAGCCGGAAAAGTTACTAGGAACACTGAAGCTTTCTTT.